This TCR beta chain was sequenced during a study of human T cells and chemical hapten exposure listed by TCRdb under 2021. With regard to the full study: For sensitization, 2% DPC in acetone was applied to a roughly 2 cm by roughly 2 cm area of upper inner arm skin. Weekly therapeutic DPC doses were additionally applied to the scalp of patients throughout the approximately 25-week study period. Patch testing was done on the upper back using Finn chambers containing 0.01% DPC, and results were scored after 6 days according to International Contact Dermatitis Research Group standards. The mostly female patient cohort included alopecia areata with under or over 50% scalp involvement, alopecia totalis and alopecia universalis. The libraries were sequenced as a pool, and the TCR yield per sample differed mostly because of small variations in library volumes within the pool. This study followed changes in the peripheral blood TCR repertoire in vivo during primary and secondary sensitization of alopecia patients to the hapten diphenylcyclopropenone (DPC). Blood samples were taken from patients before sensitization (week 0) and then at 2, 6 and about 24 weeks after DPC sensitization. Twenty-nine alopecia patients provided blood for TCR sequencing at one to four time points (pre-sensitization, 2, 6 and 24 weeks).

What the work shows at the level of the full study, not this receptor alone: The number of PT1 expanded TCRs positively correlated with patch test score, significant at thresholds 8, 16 and 32 but not 4. Expanded TCRs formed significantly more large CDR3 similarity clusters than pre-sensitization or healthy control sets, consistent with antigen-driven responses. No change with DPC sensitization was found in the number of TCRs above 1 in 1000 frequency, and no evidence of global repertoire structure alterations was found. All patients had alopecia, a presumed autoimmune disease, so their immune response might differ from that of healthy individuals. After repeated subsampling, the strength of the expansion versus patch-test correlation and the threshold at which it became significant changed.

V is cut back by 5 bases and J by 3 bases, with 6 bases in the junction unmatched. The CDR3, cysteine through phenylalanine, is 15 amino acids long. Only the CDR3 region is kept as DNA, spanning 45 bases read in frame from base 1. Taken from the germline V gene (reference sequence), the CDR1 and CDR2 loops are SEHNR and FQNEAQ. The sample's time point label, decoded: patch test 3, about 24 weeks after DPC sensitization. The meaning of the sample's treatment or condition label: therapeutic diphenylcyclopropenone sensitization with weekly scalp DPC. At every patch-test visit, the blood draw took place before the patch test was put on. To be eligible, patients had to be aged 18 to 70, diagnosed with alopecia and judged suitable for DPC therapy, while pregnant patients were excluded. Unfractionated whole blood was collected in Tempus Blood RNA tubes, and total RNA was extracted from that blood. This clonotype was found a few times. Its cognate antigen has yet to be identified. Base qualities are not at hand, and no much larger clone is one base apart.

Library creation used RACE. Sequencing relied on a NextSeq 500. During library preparation, unique molecular identifiers were attached to individual cDNA molecules so that TCRs could be counted quantitatively and reproducibly. For every blood RNA sample, sequencing covered both the TCR alpha and TCR beta chains. Processing in the source paper ran as follows. Samples had a median of about 96,000 TCRs, with a range from about 23,224 to 750,000. V, J and CDR3 annotation of the TCR reads was performed with the Decombinator software suite. To make PS versus PT1 abundance plots, every sample was subsampled to the same number of TCRs (28,000). TCRs were defined as expanded if absent before sensitization and observed at least eight times at the 2-week time point. TCRdb reprocessed the public reads (quality trimming at Q25 with fastp, clone calling with MiXCR) and kept in-frame beta chains. Each CDR3 protein gets just one entry, which takes the most common genes and DNA from the rows behind it. TCRdb, rather than the study authors, made the V and J calls. The sample records over 70,000 distinct CDR3 sequences, roughly 11% of which are singletons. Clones ranked in the top ten supply 1% to 1.2% of the sample.

Here the sequenced sample was whole blood, taken in connection with sensitization to the hapten diphenylcyclopropenone (DPC). The chain was built from TRBV7-9 and TRBJ2-3; 9 nucleotides in the junction match TRBD2. The receptor's source is a woman aged 25 to 45 with alopecia areata. Some clones in this sample may be carry-over from other donors' samples. The DNA sequence reads TGTGCCAGCAGCCGAGCGGGGGGTGGAACAGATACGCAGTATTTT. This encodes CASSRAGGGTDTQYF.